This TCR beta chain was recovered during a study of CD8+ T cells in alopecia areata. Study-level points and caveats: Scalp samples also contribute reads from the resident alphabeta T cells found in normal skin. Higher clonality and more expanded CD8+ clones appeared in lesional than normal scalp. Mouse data revealed clearer TCR sharing than patient data did, a gap possibly tied to HLA.

Germline-derived CDR1 and CDR2 are SEHNR and FQNEAQ (reference sequence). The CDR3 length is 14 residues. V lost 5 bases to trimming and J lost 4 bases, with 11 bases between them. PBMCs, the starting material, were the source of sorted CD4+ and CD8+ T cells. On this clone: Antigen: not known.

Extracted from the samples, RNA was reverse transcribed into cDNA to serve as the sequencing template. Clones were sequenced by immunoSEQ multiplex PCR, and TCRdb holds only the in-frame ones, with some missing. The repertoire holds roughly 200,000 clones, 56% seen once, with 4.9% in the top ten. This clonotype was obtained from a human donor in good health. This rearrangement joins TRBV7-9 to TRBJ1-4, with a possible D match to TRBD1 (6 bases). Sequenced material: CD8+ T cells sorted from blood. CDR3 in amino acids: CASSPEGGNEKLFF. The CDR3 nucleotides are TGTGCCAGCAGCCCAGAGGGGGGTAATGAAAAACTGTTTTTT.